The rows below give T cell receptor beta chains drawn from one sample of a study of control samples from healthy donors and cancer patients. TCRdb's table, derived via immunoSEQ multiplex PCR, lists solely in-frame clones and lacks some. The profile shows about 58,000 clones, more than 70% of them singletons. Specimen: PBMCs. These receptors all come from a woman aged 60-70 years with lung cancer. CDR3s include the opening cysteine and the closing phenylalanine or tryptophan. D genes are given only for firm matches. Clone size is not always given. Where it is, it says once, few, many or a class for expanded clones.

CDR3 length	D gene	V gene	J gene	clone size	CDR3 protein	CDR3 DNA
11	TRBD2	TRBV11-2	TRBJ2-1	NA	CASQRGNEQFF	TGTGCCAGCCAGCGGGGGAATGAGCAGTTCTTC
15	TRBD2	TRBV4-2	TRBJ2-3	NA	CASTPSRGGSYTQYF	TGTGCCAGCACCCCCTCCCGGGGGGGGAGCTATACGCAGTATTTT
14	NA	TRBV11-2	TRBJ1-3	NA	CASSPGNRGSTIYF	TGTGCCAGCAGCCCCGGTAATAGGGGCTCGACCATATATTTT
15	NA	TRBV5-5	TRBJ2-6	NA	CASSLEGYGANVLTF	TGTGCCAGCAGCTTGGAAGGTTATGGGGCCAACGTCCTGACTTTC
16	TRBD2	TRBV29-1	TRBJ2-2	once	CSVEGFSGLNTGELFF	TGCAGCGTTGAAGGGTTTAGCGGGCTGAACACCGGGGAGCTGTTTTTT
16	TRBD1	TRBV27	TRBJ1-2	once	CASSPTRQGWGSGYTF	TGTGCCAGCAGTCCCACTCGACAGGGATGGGGAAGTGGCTACACCTTC
15	NA	TRBV9	TRBJ1-5	NA	CASSPRGERNQPQHF	TGTGCCAGCAGCCCCCGCGGAGAGCGCAATCAGCCCCAGCATTTT
16	NA	TRBV7-2	TRBJ1-5	NA	CASSLTQGYSNQPQHF	TGTGCCAGCAGCTTAACCCAGGGTTATAGCAATCAGCCCCAGCATTTT
13	NA	TRBV5-1	TRBJ1-1	NA	CASSFDGDTEAFF	TGCGCCAGCAGCTTTGATGGGGACACTGAAGCTTTCTTT
15	NA	TRBV4-1	TRBJ2-7	NA	CASSQVGFVRGEQYF	TGCGCCAGCAGCCAAGTAGGATTCGTACGGGGGGAGCAGTACTTC
15	NA	TRBV9	TRBJ1-6	NA	CASSGWSRVNSPLHF	TGTGCCAGCAGCGGTTGGTCCCGGGTGAATTCACCCCTCCACTTT
13	NA	TRBV5-1	TRBJ1-2	NA	CASSFLGDYGYTF	TGCGCCAGCAGCTTTCTGGGGGACTATGGCTACACCTTC
16	NA	TRBV19	TRBJ1-5	NA	CASSILGGSSNQPQHF	TGTGCCAGTAGTATTCTTGGCGGTTCTAGCAATCAGCCCCAGCATTTT
14	TRBD2	TRBV2	TRBJ2-7	NA	CASSGGLAGNEQYF	TGTGCCAGCAGTGGTGGACTAGCGGGAAACGAGCAGTACTTC
14	NA	TRBV11-2	TRBJ1-6	NA	CASSPLLAGSPLHF	TGTGCCAGCAGCCCCCTACTTGCTGGTTCACCCCTCCACTTT
13	NA	TRBV3-1/TRBV3-2	TRBJ2-7	few	CASSQAGPYEQYF	TGTGCCAGCAGCCAAGCGGGACCCTACGAGCAGTACTTC
17	TRBD2	TRBV27	TRBJ2-7	NA	CASSYPTSGTNSYEQYF	TGTGCCAGCAGTTACCCGACTAGCGGGACCAATAGCTACGAGCAGTACTTC
17	TRBD1	TRBV25-1	TRBJ1-4	NA	CASSDATMTGGKEKLFF	TGTGCCAGCAGTGACGCCACCATGACAGGGGGCAAGGAAAAACTGTTTTTT
16	TRBD2	TRBV7-9	TRBJ2-3	NA	CASSLAVGGETDTQYF	TGTGCCAGCAGCTTAGCAGTGGGAGGGGAGACAGATACGCAGTATTTT
13	NA	TRBV6-5	TRBJ1-1	NA	CASSWEAHTEAFF	TGTGCCAGCAGCTGGGAGGCGCACACTGAAGCTTTCTTT
14	NA	TRBV2	TRBJ2-7	NA	CASSVQGVSGEQYF	TGTGCCAGCAGTGTGCAGGGTGTCTCAGGCGAGCAGTACTTC
11	NA	TRBV10-3	TRBJ2-3	NA	CAIIVADTQYF	TGTGCCATCATCGTCGCGGATACGCAGTATTTT
13	NA	TRBV25-1	TRBJ2-7	NA	CASSSASSYEQYF	TGTGCCAGCAGTTCGGCCTCCTCCTACGAGCAGTACTTC
14	NA	TRBV4-2	TRBJ2-7	NA	CASSQEKDSQELFF	TGTGCCAGCAGCCAAGAAAAAGATAGCCAGGAACTCTTCTTC
13	NA	TRBV6-5	TRBJ1-1	NA	CASSTGMNTEAFF	TGTGCCAGCAGCACAGGGATGAACACTGAAGCTTTCTTT
17	NA	TRBV28	TRBJ1-1	few	CASSFGGRRRRDTEAFF	TGTGCCAGCAGTTTCGGAGGCCGGCGGCGCAGGGACACTGAAGCTTTCTTT
14	NA	TRBV13	TRBJ2-7	NA	CASSRGQLGYEQYF	TGTGCCAGCAGCCGAGGACAGTTGGGCTACGAGCAGTACTTC
15	NA	TRBV6-4	TRBJ2-1	NA	CASSAGGLAYNEQFF	TGTGCCAGCAGTGCTGGAGGGCTAGCGTACAATGAGCAGTTCTTC
17	TRBD2	TRBV24-1	TRBJ2-3	NA	CATSDKTSGRLSDTQYF	TGTGCCACCAGTGATAAGACTAGCGGGAGGTTATCGGATACGCAGTATTTT
16	TRBD1	TRBV24-1	TRBJ2-2	NA	CATNSKTGGDTGELFF	TGTGCCACCAACTCGAAGACAGGGGGCGACACCGGGGAGCTGTTTTTT
14	TRBD1	TRBV29-1	TRBJ1-1	NA	CSVVPPRTGFEAFF	TGCAGCGTTGTCCCCCCCAGGACAGGCTTTGAAGCTTTCTTT
13	TRBD1	TRBV7-9	TRBJ1-5	NA	CASSPTGDRTQHF	TGTGCCAGCAGCCCGACAGGGGATAGGACCCAGCATTTT
12	NA	TRBV30	TRBJ2-3	NA	CAWSVRRVPQYF	TGTGCCTGGAGTGTACGCAGGGTCCCGCAGTATTTT
11	NA	TRBV5-6	TRBJ2-1	few	CASSSNNEQFF	TGTGCCAGCAGCTCTAACAATGAGCAGTTCTTC
17	TRBD1	TRBV4-1	TRBJ2-1	NA	CASSPDPTGVLADEQFF	TGCGCCAGCAGCCCGGACCCTACAGGGGTGCTGGCCGATGAGCAGTTCTTC
19	TRBD2	TRBV9	TRBJ2-1	NA	CASSVVVGSGAQGPNEQFF	TGTGCCAGCAGCGTAGTGGTCGGTAGCGGGGCCCAGGGACCAAATGAGCAGTTCTTC
13	NA	TRBV5-1	TRBJ2-1	NA	CASRQEVGNEQFF	TGCGCCAGCAGGCAAGAGGTGGGGAATGAGCAGTTCTTC
16	TRBD1	TRBV19	TRBJ1-1	NA	CASSPMVGQSGTEAFF	TGTGCCAGTAGTCCGATGGTGGGACAGAGCGGCACTGAAGCTTTCTTT
14	NA	TRBV6-5	TRBJ1-1	NA	CASSYSIPGTEAFF	TGTGCCAGCAGTTACTCGATTCCTGGCACTGAAGCTTTCTTT
15	NA	TRBV5-1	TRBJ1-1	NA	CASSLEGSGNTEAFF	TGCGCCAGCAGCTTGGAAGGGTCTGGGAACACTGAAGCTTTCTTT
16	NA	TRBV5-1	TRBJ1-4	NA	CASSPGQTATNEKLFF	TGCGCCAGCAGCCCTGGACAGACCGCAACTAATGAAAAACTGTTTTTT
14	NA	TRBV6-4	TRBJ1-1	NA	CARVGRQNNTEAFF	TGTGCGAGGGTGGGGAGACAGAATAACACTGAAGCTTTCTTT
15	NA	TRBV3-1/TRBV3-2	TRBJ1-2	once	CASSAWGGGGYGYTF	TGTGCCAGCAGCGCCTGGGGCGGGGGAGGCTATGGCTACACCTTC
13	TRBD1	TRBV3-1/TRBV3-2	TRBJ1-2	NA	CGSSGGSAYGYTF	TGTGGGTCCTCAGGGGGCTCGGCGTATGGCTACACCTTC
14	NA	TRBV5-5	TRBJ2-7	NA	CASSAGLTNYEQYF	TGTGCCAGCAGCGCGGGGCTTACTAACTACGAGCAGTACTTC
15	TRBD2	TRBV19	TRBJ2-2	NA	CASSHGLAFPGELFF	TGTGCCAGTAGTCACGGACTAGCGTTCCCCGGGGAGCTGTTTTTT
16	NA	TRBV27	TRBJ2-7	few	CASSFGSPGGAYEQYF	TGTGCCAGCAGTTTTGGGTCGCCGGGCGGAGCCTACGAGCAGTACTTC
15	TRBD1	TRBV3-1/TRBV3-2	TRBJ2-4	NA	CASSPYRGSSNIQYF	TGTGCCAGCAGCCCATACAGGGGGTCTAGCAACATTCAGTACTTC
15	TRBD2	TRBV11-3	TRBJ2-3	NA	CASSLASGRTDTQYF	TGTGCCAGCAGCTTAGCTAGCGGGAGAACAGATACGCAGTATTTT
14	NA	TRBV7-9	TRBJ2-5	NA	CASSSSARGETQYF	TGTGCCAGCAGCTCCAGCGCGAGGGGGGAGACCCAGTACTTC
15	NA	TRBV19	TRBJ1-5	few	CASSMPGGSNQPQHF	TGTGCCAGTAGTATGCCGGGGGGGAGCAATCAGCCCCAGCATTTT
18	NA	TRBV5-8	TRBJ1-2	NA	CASSWNGPQAFSRDGYTF	TGTGCCAGCAGCTGGAACGGGCCTCAGGCCTTTTCAAGGGATGGCTACACCTTC
13	TRBD1	TRBV28	TRBJ1-2	NA	CASTSTGVASYTF	TGTGCCAGCACCTCTACAGGGGTCGCGAGCTACACCTTC
16	NA	TRBV2	TRBJ2-7	NA	CASSGTIRTLSYEQYF	TGTGCCAGCAGTGGCACGATAAGGACACTTTCCTACGAGCAGTACTTC
15	NA	TRBV6-5	TRBJ2-6	few	CASSVDNSGANVLTF	TGTGCCAGCAGCGTGGACAACTCTGGGGCCAACGTCCTGACTTTC
12	NA	TRBV15	TRBJ2-1	once	CATSRDVEGQFF	TGTGCCACCAGCAGAGATGTGGAGGGTCAGTTCTTC
15	TRBD1	TRBV4-1	TRBJ1-4	NA	CASSQPTGGSEKLFF	TGCGCCAGCAGCCAACCTACAGGGGGGAGTGAAAAACTGTTTTTT
14	NA	TRBV27	TRBJ2-2	NA	CASTQDRETGELFF	TGTGCCAGCACCCAAGACCGGGAGACCGGGGAGCTGTTTTTT